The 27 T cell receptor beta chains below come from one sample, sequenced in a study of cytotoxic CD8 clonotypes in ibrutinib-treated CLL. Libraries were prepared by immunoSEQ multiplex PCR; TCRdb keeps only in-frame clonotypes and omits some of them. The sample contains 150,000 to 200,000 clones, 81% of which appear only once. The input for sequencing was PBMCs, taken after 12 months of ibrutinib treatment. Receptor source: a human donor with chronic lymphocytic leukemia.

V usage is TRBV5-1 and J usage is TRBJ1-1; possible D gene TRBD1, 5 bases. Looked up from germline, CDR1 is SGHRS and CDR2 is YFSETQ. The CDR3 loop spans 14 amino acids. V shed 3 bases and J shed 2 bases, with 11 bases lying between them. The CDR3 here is CASSSGPSNTEAFF. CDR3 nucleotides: TGCGCCAGCAGCTCGGGACCGTCAAACACTGAAGCTTTCTTT. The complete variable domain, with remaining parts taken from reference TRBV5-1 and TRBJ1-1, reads KAGVTQTPRYLIKTRGQQVTLSCSPISGHRSVSWYQQTPGQGLQFLFEYFSETQRNKGNFPGRFSGRQFSNSRSEMNVSTLELGDSALYLCASSSGPSNTEAFFGQGTRLTVV.

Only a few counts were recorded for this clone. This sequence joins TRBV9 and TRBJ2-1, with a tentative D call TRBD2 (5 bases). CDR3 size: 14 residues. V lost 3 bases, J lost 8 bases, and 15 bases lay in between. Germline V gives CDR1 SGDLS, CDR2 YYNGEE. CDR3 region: CASSERGGGDEQFF. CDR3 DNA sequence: TGTGCCAGCAGCGAAAGAGGAGGTGGAGATGAGCAGTTCTTC.

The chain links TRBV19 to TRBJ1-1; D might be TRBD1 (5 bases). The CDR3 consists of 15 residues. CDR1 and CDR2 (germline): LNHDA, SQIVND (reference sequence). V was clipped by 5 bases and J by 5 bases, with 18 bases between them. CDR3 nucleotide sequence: TGTGCCAGTAGTCCTCGGACACCCGAGGGAACTGAAGCTTTCTTT. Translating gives CASSPRTPEGTEAFF.

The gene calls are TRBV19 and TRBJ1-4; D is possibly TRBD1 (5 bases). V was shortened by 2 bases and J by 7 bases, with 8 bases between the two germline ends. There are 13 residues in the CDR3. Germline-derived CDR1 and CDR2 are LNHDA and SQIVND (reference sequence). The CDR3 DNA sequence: TGTGCCAGTAGTATACAAGGGACTGAAAAACTGTTTTTT. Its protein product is CASSIQGTEKLFF.

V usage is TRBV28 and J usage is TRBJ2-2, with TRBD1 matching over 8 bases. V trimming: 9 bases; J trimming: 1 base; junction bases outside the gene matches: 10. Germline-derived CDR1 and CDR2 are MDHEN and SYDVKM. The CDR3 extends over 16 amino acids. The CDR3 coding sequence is TGTGCCAGTATTTCATCAGGACAGGGGAACACCGGGGAGCTGTTTTTT. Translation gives CASISSGQGNTGELFF.

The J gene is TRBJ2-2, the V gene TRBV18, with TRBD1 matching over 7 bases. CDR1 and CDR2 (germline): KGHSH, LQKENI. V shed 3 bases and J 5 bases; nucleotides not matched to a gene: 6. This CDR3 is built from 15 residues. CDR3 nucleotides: TGTGCCAGCTCACCCAATAACAGGGGAACCGGGGAGCTGTTTTTT. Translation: CASSPNNRGTGELFF.

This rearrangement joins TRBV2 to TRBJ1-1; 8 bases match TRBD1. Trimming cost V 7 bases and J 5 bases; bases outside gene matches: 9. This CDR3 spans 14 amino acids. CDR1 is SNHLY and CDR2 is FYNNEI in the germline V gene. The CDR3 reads CASTEQGGRTEAFF. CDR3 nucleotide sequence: TGTGCCAGCACCGAACAGGGGGGCAGAACTGAAGCTTTCTTT.

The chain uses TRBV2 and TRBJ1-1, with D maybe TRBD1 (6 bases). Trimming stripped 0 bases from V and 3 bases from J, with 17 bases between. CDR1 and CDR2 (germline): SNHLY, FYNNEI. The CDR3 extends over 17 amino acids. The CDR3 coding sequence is TGTGCCAGCAGTGAAGCGGGGTCAGGGGCTTTCGACACTGAAGCTTTCTTT. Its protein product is CASSEAGSGAFDTEAFF.

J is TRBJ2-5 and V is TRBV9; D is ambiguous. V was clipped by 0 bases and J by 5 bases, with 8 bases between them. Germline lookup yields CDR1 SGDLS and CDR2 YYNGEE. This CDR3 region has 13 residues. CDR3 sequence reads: CASSVGIVETQYF. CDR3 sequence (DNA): TGTGCCAGCAGCGTAGGGATAGTGGAGACCCAGTACTTC.

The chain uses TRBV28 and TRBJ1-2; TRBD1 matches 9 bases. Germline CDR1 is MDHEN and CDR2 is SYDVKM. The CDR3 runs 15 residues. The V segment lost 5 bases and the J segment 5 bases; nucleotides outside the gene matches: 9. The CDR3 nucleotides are TGTGCCAGCAGTAGTACAGGGGGCGCGAGGTATGGCTACACCTTC. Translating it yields CASSSTGGARYGYTF.

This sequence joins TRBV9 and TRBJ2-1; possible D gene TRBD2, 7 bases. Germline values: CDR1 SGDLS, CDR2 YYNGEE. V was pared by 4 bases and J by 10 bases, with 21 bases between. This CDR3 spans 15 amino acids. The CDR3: CASSRGAMESSEQFF. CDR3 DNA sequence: TGTGCCAGCAGCCGGGGGGCCATGGAAAGCAGCGAGCAGTTCTTC. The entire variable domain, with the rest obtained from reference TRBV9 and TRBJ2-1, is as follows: DSGVTQTPKHLITATGQRVTLRCSPRSGDLSVYWYQQSLDQGLQFLIQYYNGEERAKGNILERFSAQQFPDLHSELNLSSLELGDSALYFCASSRGAMESSEQFFGPGTRLTVL.

CDR3 protein: CAISELDRKIGNEQFF. CDR3 in DNA: TGTGCCATCAGTGAGTTGGACAGAAAAATCGGGAATGAGCAGTTCTTC. The rearrangement uses TRBV10-3 and TRBJ2-1; a possible D gene is TRBD1 (6 bases). Germline V gene data show CDR1 as ENHRY and CDR2 as SYGVKD. V was trimmed by 1 base and J by 7 bases, leaving 17 bases between them. The CDR3 is 16 residues long.

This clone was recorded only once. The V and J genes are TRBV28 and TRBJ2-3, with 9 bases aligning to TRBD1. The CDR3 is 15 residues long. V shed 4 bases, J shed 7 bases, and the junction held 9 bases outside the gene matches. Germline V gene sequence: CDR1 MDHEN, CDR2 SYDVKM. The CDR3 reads CASSWGTGNRNTQYF. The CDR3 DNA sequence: TGTGCCAGCAGTTGGGGGACAGGGAATAGGAATACGCAGTATTTT.

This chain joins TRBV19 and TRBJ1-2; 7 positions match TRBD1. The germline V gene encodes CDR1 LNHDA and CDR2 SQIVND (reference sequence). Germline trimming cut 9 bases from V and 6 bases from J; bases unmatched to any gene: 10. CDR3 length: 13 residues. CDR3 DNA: TGTGCCAGCATGGACAGGTTTCATGATGGCTACACCTTC. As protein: CASMDRFHDGYTF. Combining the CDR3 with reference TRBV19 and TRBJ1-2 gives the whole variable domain DGGITQSPKYLFRKEGQNVTLSCEQNLNHDAMYWYRQDPGQGLRLIYYSQIVNDFQKGDIAEGYSVSREKKESFPLTVTSAQKNPTAFYLCASMDRFHDGYTFGSGTRLTVV.

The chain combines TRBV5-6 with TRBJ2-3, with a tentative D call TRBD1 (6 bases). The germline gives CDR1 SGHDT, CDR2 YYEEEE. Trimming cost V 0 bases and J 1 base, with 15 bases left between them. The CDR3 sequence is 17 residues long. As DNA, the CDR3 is TGTGCCAGCAGCTTGGGGTCCACAGGGATCCGCACAGATACGCAGTATTTT. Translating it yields CASSLGSTGIRTDTQYF.

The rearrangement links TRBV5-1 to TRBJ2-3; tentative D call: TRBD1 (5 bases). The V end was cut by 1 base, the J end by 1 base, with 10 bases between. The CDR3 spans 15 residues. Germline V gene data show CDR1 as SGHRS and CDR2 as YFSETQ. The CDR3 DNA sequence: TGCGCCAGCAGCTTGACAGGCGCTGGCACAGATACGCAGTATTTT. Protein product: CASSLTGAGTDTQYF. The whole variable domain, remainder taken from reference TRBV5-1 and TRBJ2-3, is KAGVTQTPRYLIKTRGQQVTLSCSPISGHRSVSWYQQTPGQGLQFLFEYFSETQRNKGNFPGRFSGRQFSNSRSEMNVSTLELGDSALYLCASSLTGAGTDTQYFGPGTRLTVL.

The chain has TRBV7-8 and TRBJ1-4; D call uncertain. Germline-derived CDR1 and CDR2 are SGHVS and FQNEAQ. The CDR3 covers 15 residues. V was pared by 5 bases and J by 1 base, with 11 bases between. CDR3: CASSPRAGTNEKLFF. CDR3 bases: TGTGCCAGCAGCCCCAGAGCGGGAACTAATGAAAAACTGTTTTTT.

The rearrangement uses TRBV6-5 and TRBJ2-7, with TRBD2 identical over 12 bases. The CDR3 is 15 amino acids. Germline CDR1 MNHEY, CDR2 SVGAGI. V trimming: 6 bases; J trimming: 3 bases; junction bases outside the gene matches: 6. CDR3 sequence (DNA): TGTGCCAGCAGGCCGGGACTAGCGGGTCTCTACGAGCAGTACTTC. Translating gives CASRPGLAGLYEQYF.

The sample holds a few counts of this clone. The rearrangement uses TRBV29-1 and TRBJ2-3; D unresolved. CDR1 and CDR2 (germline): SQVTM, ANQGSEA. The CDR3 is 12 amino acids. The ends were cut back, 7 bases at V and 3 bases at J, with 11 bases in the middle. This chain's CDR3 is CSGALGTDTQYF. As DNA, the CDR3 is TGCAGCGGGGCCTTAGGAACAGATACGCAGTATTTT.

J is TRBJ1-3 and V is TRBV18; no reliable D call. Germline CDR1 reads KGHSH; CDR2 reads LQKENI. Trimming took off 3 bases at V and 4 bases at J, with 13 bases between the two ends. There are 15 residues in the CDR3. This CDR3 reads CASSPTEQTGNTIYF. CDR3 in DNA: TGTGCCAGCTCACCGACGGAACAGACCGGAAACACCATATATTTT.

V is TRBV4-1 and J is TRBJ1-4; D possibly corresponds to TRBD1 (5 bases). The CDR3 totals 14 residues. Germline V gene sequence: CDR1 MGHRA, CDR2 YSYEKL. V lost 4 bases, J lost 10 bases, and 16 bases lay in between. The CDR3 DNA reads TGCGCCAGCAGCCCCCGGGAAGGGGAGCTAAAACTGTTTTTT. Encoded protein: CASSPREGELKLFF.

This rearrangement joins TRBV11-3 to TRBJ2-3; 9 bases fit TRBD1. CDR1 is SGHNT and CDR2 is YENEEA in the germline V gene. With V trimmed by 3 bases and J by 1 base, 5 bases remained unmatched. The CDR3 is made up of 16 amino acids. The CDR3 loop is CASSLTGGIGTDTQYF. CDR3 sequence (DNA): TGTGCCAGCAGCTTGACAGGGGGGATTGGCACAGATACGCAGTATTTT.

The CDR3 loop is CAWGHYSNQPQHF. The DNA of the CDR3 is TGTGCCTGGGGCCATTATAGCAATCAGCCCCAGCATTTT. The rearrangement uses TRBV30 and TRBJ1-5; the D is unclear. V dropped 5 bases and J dropped 0 bases, with 8 bases sitting between them. The CDR3 length is 13 residues. CDR1 is GTSNPN, CDR2 SVGIG, per germline (reference sequence).

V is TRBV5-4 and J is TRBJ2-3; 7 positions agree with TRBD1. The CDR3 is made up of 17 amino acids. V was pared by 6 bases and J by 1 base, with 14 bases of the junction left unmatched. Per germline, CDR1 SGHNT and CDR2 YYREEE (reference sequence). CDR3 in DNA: TGTGCCAGCAACAGCATAAGGGGGCTAACTGGCACAGATACGCAGTATTTT. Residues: CASNSIRGLTGTDTQYF.

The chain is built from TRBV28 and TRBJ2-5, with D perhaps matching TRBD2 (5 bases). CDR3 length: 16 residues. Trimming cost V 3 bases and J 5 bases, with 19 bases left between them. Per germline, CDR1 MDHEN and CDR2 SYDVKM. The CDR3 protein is CASSFVSGKVQETQYF. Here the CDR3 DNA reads TGTGCCAGCAGTTTTGTTTCGGGAAAGGTCCAGGAGACCCAGTACTTC.

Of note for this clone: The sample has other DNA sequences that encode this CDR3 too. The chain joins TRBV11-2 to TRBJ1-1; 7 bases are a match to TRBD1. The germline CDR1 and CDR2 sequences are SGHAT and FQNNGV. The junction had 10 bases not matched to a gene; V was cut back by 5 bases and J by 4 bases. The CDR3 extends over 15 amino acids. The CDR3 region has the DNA TGTGCCAGCAGCCTTAGGACAGGCTGGAGCACTGAAGCTTTCTTT. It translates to CASSLRTGWSTEAFF.

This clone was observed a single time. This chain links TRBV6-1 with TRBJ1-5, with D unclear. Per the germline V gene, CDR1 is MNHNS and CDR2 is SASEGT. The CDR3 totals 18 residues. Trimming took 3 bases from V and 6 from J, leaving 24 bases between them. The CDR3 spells CASSDDVRRVGIFQPQHF. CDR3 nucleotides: TGTGCCAGCAGTGATGATGTCCGGCGGGTAGGCATCTTTCAGCCCCAGCATTTT.